Listed below are T cell receptor beta chains from one sample, sequenced in a study of T cell repertoires in cytomegalovirus infection. What these receptors recognize is not known. One entry per CDR3 protein, called by TCRdb with MiXCR from the reads. The table has a few hundred thousand distinct CDR3 sequences, about 34% seen once. Material: cultured PBMCs, obtained from culture after CMV antigen stimulation. The receptors were sampled from a human donor in good health (CMV status not recorded). Some clones in this sample may be carry-over from other donors' samples. Both conserved end residues are part of each CDR3. Each record gives: V gene, D gene, clone size, J gene, CDR3 protein, CDR3 DNA. A D gene is named only where the DNA matches it firmly. Expanded clones are given a class, and other clones once, few, many or no size at all.

v_call: TRBV12-3/TRBV12-4; d_call: NA; clone_size: once; j_call: TRBJ2-7; cdr3_aa: CASSLWGEDYEQYF; cdr3_nt: TGTGCCAGCAGTTTATGGGGGGAGGACTACGAGCAGTACTTC
v_call: TRBV3-1; d_call: NA; clone_size: NA; j_call: TRBJ2-5; cdr3_aa: CASSQDLAYQETQYF; cdr3_nt: TGTGCCAGCAGCCAAGATCTGGCGTACCAAGAGACCCAGTACTTC
v_call: TRBV7-2; d_call: TRBD2; clone_size: NA; j_call: TRBJ2-7; cdr3_aa: CASSGNSGINSYEQYF; cdr3_nt: TGTGCCAGCAGCGGGAATAGCGGGATAAATTCCTACGAGCAGTACTTC
v_call: TRBV15; d_call: NA; clone_size: NA; j_call: TRBJ2-1; cdr3_aa: CATGRDSYNEQFF; cdr3_nt: TGTGCCACCGGGCGGGACTCCTACAATGAGCAGTTCTTC
v_call: TRBV28; d_call: TRBD2; clone_size: NA; j_call: TRBJ2-7; cdr3_aa: CASSFYSGRTEQYF; cdr3_nt: TGTGCCAGCAGTTTTTATTCCGGGAGGACCGAGCAGTACTTC
v_call: TRBV4-1; d_call: NA; clone_size: NA; j_call: TRBJ2-7; cdr3_aa: CASSQDPDPKTYEQYF; cdr3_nt: TGCGCCAGCAGCCAAGATCCCGATCCCAAAACCTACGAGCAGTACTTC
v_call: TRBV7-8; d_call: NA; clone_size: many; j_call: TRBJ1-1; cdr3_aa: CASSLNPAYTEAFF; cdr3_nt: TGTGCCAGCAGCTTAAATCCAGCCTACACTGAAGCTTTCTTT
v_call: TRBV23-1; d_call: NA; clone_size: NA; j_call: TRBJ2-5; cdr3_aa: CASSQPAGAVQETQYF; cdr3_nt: TGCGCCAGCAGTCAACCAGCCGGGGCAGTACAAGAGACCCAGTACTTC
v_call: TRBV7-2; d_call: NA; clone_size: few; j_call: TRBJ2-2; cdr3_aa: CASSLRGLNTGELFF; cdr3_nt: TGTGCCAGCAGCTTACGAGGACTGAACACCGGGGAGCTGTTTTTT
v_call: TRBV7-2; d_call: NA; clone_size: many; j_call: TRBJ1-1; cdr3_aa: CASSPRVGGTNTEAFF; cdr3_nt: TGTGCCAGCAGCCCGCGGGTCGGGGGCACGAACACTGAAGCTTTCTTT
v_call: TRBV7-8; d_call: TRBD2; clone_size: few; j_call: TRBJ2-1; cdr3_aa: CASTQEAGPVHEQFF; cdr3_nt: TGTGCCAGCACCCAAGAAGCGGGACCGGTCCATGAGCAGTTCTTC
v_call: TRBV5-6; d_call: TRBD2; clone_size: once; j_call: TRBJ2-5; cdr3_aa: CASSPAAQAWGGGYQETQYF; cdr3_nt: TGTGCCAGCAGCCCTGCTGCACAGGCTTGGGGGGGAGGGTACCAAGAGACCCAGTACTTC
v_call: TRBV7-6; d_call: NA; clone_size: few; j_call: TRBJ1-3; cdr3_aa: CASSTAVGHSGNTIYF; cdr3_nt: TGTGCCAGCAGCACAGCGGTGGGACACTCTGGAAACACCATATATTTT
v_call: TRBV4-2; d_call: TRBD1; clone_size: NA; j_call: TRBJ2-2; cdr3_aa: CASSQAQGGQGDTGELFF; cdr3_nt: TGTGCCAGCAGCCAAGCCCAGGGAGGACAGGGCGACACCGGGGAGCTGTTTTTT
v_call: TRBV20-1; d_call: NA; clone_size: NA; j_call: TRBJ1-2; cdr3_aa: CSASRGNYGYTF; cdr3_nt: TGCAGTGCTAGCCGGGGAAACTATGGCTACACCTTC
v_call: TRBV6-2/TRBV6-3; d_call: NA; clone_size: few; j_call: TRBJ2-1; cdr3_aa: CASSFPHGGAEQFF; cdr3_nt: TGTGCCAGCAGTTTTCCGCACGGAGGGGCTGAGCAGTTCTTC
v_call: TRBV4-3; d_call: TRBD2; clone_size: few; j_call: TRBJ2-3; cdr3_aa: CASSQDTSGRDTQYF; cdr3_nt: TGCGCCAGCAGCCAAGATACTAGCGGGAGGGATACGCAGTATTTT
v_call: TRBV6-2/TRBV6-3; d_call: NA; clone_size: NA; j_call: TRBJ1-2; cdr3_aa: CASGAWDTDGYTF; cdr3_nt: TGTGCCAGCGGTGCGTGGGACACTGATGGCTACACCTTC
v_call: TRBV28; d_call: TRBD1; clone_size: NA; j_call: TRBJ2-1; cdr3_aa: CASSLLGQYNEQFF; cdr3_nt: TGTGCCAGCAGTTTATTGGGACAGTACAATGAGCAGTTCTTC
v_call: TRBV20-1; d_call: NA; clone_size: NA; j_call: TRBJ2-7; cdr3_aa: CSARGLHTYEQYF; cdr3_nt: TGCAGTGCTAGGGGACTCCATACCTACGAGCAGTACTTC
v_call: TRBV7-6; d_call: TRBD2; clone_size: many; j_call: TRBJ2-3; cdr3_aa: CASGSGTHTDTQYF; cdr3_nt: TGTGCCAGCGGAAGCGGGACTCACACAGATACGCAGTATTTT
v_call: TRBV6-2/TRBV6-3; d_call: TRBD1; clone_size: few; j_call: TRBJ2-7; cdr3_aa: CASSSLTGYDEQYF; cdr3_nt: TGTGCCAGCAGTTCTCTGACAGGGTACGACGAGCAGTACTTC
v_call: TRBV6-2/TRBV6-3; d_call: TRBD2; clone_size: few; j_call: TRBJ2-7; cdr3_aa: CAVTSGSYEQYF; cdr3_nt: TGTGCCGTGACTAGCGGGTCCTACGAGCAGTACTTC
v_call: TRBV4-1; d_call: NA; clone_size: few; j_call: TRBJ1-1; cdr3_aa: CASSQDRGSPLNTEAFF; cdr3_nt: TGCGCCAGCAGCCAAGATAGGGGAAGTCCACTGAACACTGAAGCTTTCTTT
v_call: TRBV7-9; d_call: NA; clone_size: few; j_call: TRBJ1-4; cdr3_aa: CAYERAGLAEKLFF; cdr3_nt: TGTGCCTACGAGAGGGCGGGGCTGGCTGAAAAACTGTTTTTT
v_call: TRBV7-2; d_call: NA; clone_size: many; j_call: TRBJ2-1; cdr3_aa: CASSYLPASGSEQFF; cdr3_nt: TGTGCCAGCAGCTACCTTCCTGCGTCGGGGAGCGAGCAGTTCTTC
v_call: TRBV12-3/TRBV12-4; d_call: NA; clone_size: NA; j_call: TRBJ2-1; cdr3_aa: CASSFPQSEQFF; cdr3_nt: TGTGCCAGCAGTTTCCCTCAGAGTGAGCAGTTCTTC
v_call: TRBV2; d_call: NA; clone_size: few; j_call: TRBJ2-5; cdr3_aa: CASSDTGGGETQYF; cdr3_nt: TGTGCCAGCAGTGATACAGGTGGAGGGGAGACCCAGTACTTC
v_call: TRBV7-2; d_call: NA; clone_size: many; j_call: TRBJ2-5; cdr3_aa: CASSLQFGETQYF; cdr3_nt: TGTGCCAGCAGCTTACAGTTTGGAGAGACCCAGTACTTC
v_call: TRBV7-2; d_call: TRBD2; clone_size: NA; j_call: TRBJ2-7; cdr3_aa: CASSLKTGLAGAYEQYF; cdr3_nt: TGTGCCAGCAGCTTGAAGACGGGACTAGCGGGAGCTTACGAGCAGTACTTC